These T cell receptor beta chains were read from a single sample in a study of T cell responses to AZD1222 COVID-19 vaccine. TCRdb keeps only in-frame clones here, not all; method: immunoSEQ multiplex PCR. The table has over 95,000 clones, about nine tenths seen once; the top ten hold about 16%. The material sequenced was peripheral blood, taken 28 days after the second AZD1222 dose. The origin of the receptors is an adult who received the AZD1222 COVID-19 vaccine. Each CDR3 is given with its conserved first and last residue. The D gene is left open where the match is weak. Part of the rows lack a size; the others show once, few, many or a class for expanded clones.

d_gene: -
len: 15
abundance: once
j_gene: TRBJ1-2
v_gene: TRBV3-1/TRBV3-2
CDR3aa: CASSQVLGTHYGYTF
CDR3nt: TGTGCCAGCAGCCAAGTCCTGGGCACCCACTATGGCTACACCTTC

d_gene: -
len: 15
abundance: -
j_gene: TRBJ1-2
v_gene: TRBV18
CDR3aa: CASSPSGRTEGGYTF
CDR3nt: TGTGCCAGCTCACCTTCGGGGAGGACCGAGGGCGGCTACACCTTC

d_gene: -
len: 14
abundance: -
j_gene: TRBJ2-2
v_gene: TRBV5-1
CDR3aa: CASSSDINTGELFF
CDR3nt: TGCGCCAGCAGCTCGGACATTAACACCGGGGAGCTGTTTTTT

d_gene: -
len: 13
abundance: -
j_gene: TRBJ2-1
v_gene: TRBV3-1/TRBV3-2
CDR3aa: CASRQTANNEQFF
CDR3nt: TGTGCCAGCAGACAGACAGCAAACAATGAGCAGTTCTTC

d_gene: TRBD1
len: 14
abundance: -
j_gene: TRBJ2-1
v_gene: TRBV19
CDR3aa: CASSYRGVSNEQFF
CDR3nt: TGTGCCAGTAGTTACAGGGGAGTTTCGAATGAGCAGTTCTTC

d_gene: -
len: 14
abundance: -
j_gene: TRBJ2-1
v_gene: TRBV29-1
CDR3aa: CSTSNPSSSNEQFF
CDR3nt: TGCAGCACTAGCAACCCCAGTTCCAGCAATGAGCAGTTCTTC

d_gene: TRBD2
len: 17
abundance: -
j_gene: TRBJ2-1
v_gene: TRBV10-3
CDR3aa: CAISELSSGSSYNEQFF
CDR3nt: TGTGCCATCAGTGAGTTAAGTAGCGGGAGTTCCTACAATGAGCAGTTCTTC

d_gene: TRBD1
len: 15
abundance: -
j_gene: TRBJ1-1
v_gene: TRBV7-9
CDR3aa: CASSSQGAVATEAFF
CDR3nt: TGTGCCAGCAGCTCCCAGGGGGCGGTGGCAACTGAAGCTTTCTTT

d_gene: -
len: 12
abundance: -
j_gene: TRBJ2-7
v_gene: TRBV20-1
CDR3aa: CSASEGTYEQYF
CDR3nt: TGCAGTGCTAGTGAGGGAACCTACGAGCAGTACTTC

d_gene: -
len: 16
abundance: few
j_gene: TRBJ2-1
v_gene: TRBV3-1/TRBV3-2
CDR3aa: CASSPYTGSSYNEQFF
CDR3nt: TGTGCCAGCAGCCCCTATACAGGGAGCTCCTACAATGAGCAGTTCTTC

d_gene: TRBD1
len: 16
abundance: -
j_gene: TRBJ1-1
v_gene: TRBV6-5
CDR3aa: CASSYGQGAWNTEAFF
CDR3nt: TGTGCCAGCAGTTACGGACAGGGGGCTTGGAACACTGAAGCTTTCTTT

d_gene: TRBD1
len: 13
abundance: once
j_gene: TRBJ1-1
v_gene: TRBV4-2
CDR3aa: CASGYPGQGAAFF
CDR3nt: TGTGCCAGCGGGTACCCGGGACAGGGAGCGGCTTTCTTT

d_gene: -
len: 15
abundance: -
j_gene: TRBJ2-7
v_gene: TRBV4-1
CDR3aa: CASSQDAGQSYEQYF
CDR3nt: TGCGCCAGCAGCCAAGACGCGGGACAAAGCTACGAGCAGTACTTC

d_gene: -
len: 13
abundance: few
j_gene: TRBJ1-2
v_gene: TRBV2
CDR3aa: CASSEGQLLGYTF
CDR3nt: TGTGCCAGCAGTGAAGGACAGCTACTTGGCTACACCTTC

d_gene: TRBD1
len: 13
abundance: few
j_gene: TRBJ1-1
v_gene: TRBV11-2
CDR3aa: CASSPTGDTEAFF
CDR3nt: TGTGCCAGCAGTCCCACAGGGGACACTGAAGCTTTCTTT

d_gene: -
len: 16
abundance: once
j_gene: TRBJ2-7
v_gene: TRBV15
CDR3aa: CATSRDANQGIHEQYF
CDR3nt: TGTGCCACCAGCAGAGATGCGAACCAGGGGATCCACGAGCAGTACTTC

d_gene: -
len: 13
abundance: -
j_gene: TRBJ1-1
v_gene: TRBV2
CDR3aa: CASSNRVDTEAFF
CDR3nt: TGTGCCAGTAGTAACAGGGTTGACACTGAAGCTTTCTTT

d_gene: -
len: 18
abundance: -
j_gene: TRBJ2-2
v_gene: TRBV27
CDR3aa: CASSLFQGFPPGTGELFF
CDR3nt: TGTGCCAGCAGTTTATTCCAGGGCTTTCCCCCGGGGACCGGGGAGCTGTTTTTT

d_gene: TRBD1
len: 14
abundance: -
j_gene: TRBJ2-5
v_gene: TRBV15
CDR3aa: CATSVARDRETQYF
CDR3nt: TGTGCCACCAGCGTAGCCCGGGACAGGGAAACCCAGTACTTC

d_gene: TRBD1
len: 14
abundance: few
j_gene: TRBJ1-1
v_gene: TRBV28
CDR3aa: CASRQTGGWTEAFF
CDR3nt: TGTGCCAGCAGACAGACAGGGGGCTGGACTGAAGCTTTCTTT

d_gene: -
len: 13
abundance: -
j_gene: TRBJ2-5
v_gene: TRBV11-2
CDR3aa: CASSLVSRETQYF
CDR3nt: TGTGCCAGCAGCTTAGTTTCGCGTGAGACCCAGTACTTC

d_gene: -
len: 16
abundance: -
j_gene: TRBJ1-3
v_gene: TRBV7-6
CDR3aa: CASSLALGLSGNTIYF
CDR3nt: TGTGCCAGCAGCTTAGCGCTGGGGTTATCTGGAAACACCATATATTTT

d_gene: TRBD1
len: 14
abundance: -
j_gene: TRBJ1-1
v_gene: TRBV6-5
CDR3aa: CASGSERDSTEAFF
CDR3nt: TGTGCCAGCGGATCGGAACGGGACAGCACTGAAGCTTTCTTT

d_gene: TRBD2
len: 14
abundance: -
j_gene: TRBJ2-7
v_gene: TRBV19
CDR3aa: CASSTELAGYEQYF
CDR3nt: TGTGCCAGTAGTACAGAACTAGCGGGCTACGAGCAGTACTTC

d_gene: -
len: 13
abundance: -
j_gene: TRBJ1-4
v_gene: TRBV30
CDR3aa: CAWSREVNEKLFF
CDR3nt: TGTGCCTGGTCGAGGGAGGTTAATGAAAAACTGTTTTTT

d_gene: -
len: 13
abundance: -
j_gene: TRBJ1-4
v_gene: TRBV19
CDR3aa: CASSMGGREKLFF
CDR3nt: TGTGCCAGTAGTATGGGAGGTCGCGAAAAACTGTTTTTT

d_gene: -
len: 18
abundance: few
j_gene: TRBJ2-7
v_gene: TRBV18
CDR3aa: CASSPPWAGFVAEDEQYF
CDR3nt: TGTGCCAGCTCACCACCTTGGGCAGGGTTCGTCGCGGAGGACGAGCAGTACTTC

d_gene: -
len: 16
abundance: -
j_gene: TRBJ1-4
v_gene: TRBV19
CDR3aa: CASTPRATATNEKLFF
CDR3nt: TGTGCCAGCACTCCCCGGGCGACAGCAACTAATGAAAAACTGTTTTTT

d_gene: -
len: 16
abundance: -
j_gene: TRBJ1-1
v_gene: TRBV27
CDR3aa: CASSLSRDTRNTEAFF
CDR3nt: TGTGCCAGCAGTTTAAGCCGGGACACCAGAAACACTGAAGCTTTCTTT

d_gene: -
len: 13
abundance: -
j_gene: TRBJ2-7
v_gene: TRBV7-2
CDR3aa: CASSLVQTYEQYF
CDR3nt: TGTGCCAGCAGCTTAGTCCAGACCTACGAGCAGTACTTC

d_gene: -
len: 14
abundance: once
j_gene: TRBJ2-5
v_gene: TRBV29-1
CDR3aa: CSASPGTEGETQYF
CDR3nt: TGCAGCGCCTCGCCGGGGACGGAGGGAGAGACCCAGTACTTC

d_gene: -
len: 15
abundance: -
j_gene: TRBJ1-2
v_gene: TRBV7-8
CDR3aa: CASSLERVHSYGYTF
CDR3nt: TGTGCCAGCAGCTTAGAAAGAGTGCACAGTTACGGCTACACCTTC

d_gene: -
len: 13
abundance: -
j_gene: TRBJ2-1
v_gene: TRBV10-2
CDR3aa: CASSPLGNNEQFF
CDR3nt: TGCGCCAGCAGCCCTCTAGGAAACAATGAGCAGTTCTTC

d_gene: -
len: 11
abundance: -
j_gene: TRBJ2-3
v_gene: TRBV29-1
CDR3aa: CSVQVTDTQYF
CDR3nt: TGCAGCGTTCAGGTTACAGATACGCAGTATTTT

d_gene: -
len: 15
abundance: few
j_gene: TRBJ2-1
v_gene: TRBV30
CDR3aa: CAWTPWGASYNEQFF
CDR3nt: TGTGCCTGGACCCCCTGGGGCGCATCCTACAATGAGCAGTTCTTC

d_gene: -
len: 14
abundance: -
j_gene: TRBJ1-3
v_gene: TRBV5-5
CDR3aa: CASSSYSSGNTIYF
CDR3nt: TGTGCCAGCAGCTCGTACTCCTCTGGAAACACCATATATTTT

d_gene: -
len: 15
abundance: -
j_gene: TRBJ2-7
v_gene: TRBV28
CDR3aa: CASSGTGYGSYEQYF
CDR3nt: TGTGCCAGCAGTGGAACAGGGTATGGCTCCTACGAGCAGTACTTC

d_gene: -
len: 14
abundance: -
j_gene: TRBJ1-2
v_gene: TRBV30
CDR3aa: CAWSKQGLDYGYTF
CDR3nt: TGTGCCTGGAGCAAACAGGGTTTGGACTATGGCTACACCTTC

d_gene: TRBD1
len: 15
abundance: -
j_gene: TRBJ1-4
v_gene: TRBV7-2
CDR3aa: CASSLMGQGREKLFF
CDR3nt: TGTGCCAGCAGCTTAATGGGACAGGGCCGAGAAAAACTGTTTTTT

d_gene: -
len: 15
abundance: -
j_gene: TRBJ1-5
v_gene: TRBV6-5
CDR3aa: CASAVRAAGPQPQHF
CDR3nt: TGTGCCAGCGCTGTCAGGGCGGCGGGCCCTCAGCCCCAGCATTTT

d_gene: -
len: 15
abundance: -
j_gene: TRBJ1-6
v_gene: TRBV18
CDR3aa: CASSPSPQGNSPLHF
CDR3nt: TGTGCCAGCTCACCCTCGCCTCAGGGGAATTCACCCCTCCACTTT